Given below is one T cell receptor (beta chain) in context. The antigen is unknown. This sample is part of a study of long-term antiretroviral therapy in people with HIV. The germline V gene has CDR1 SGHNT and CDR2 YYREEE (reference sequence). V lost 2 bases and J 7 bases, leaving 7 bases between the germline ends. This CDR3 comprises 13 residues. Whole-study findings and limits: At every time point, clones expanded before ART dominated the repertoire. Diversity rose after ART but stayed below transplant donor controls. When set beside controls, HIV repertoires had CDR3 length ranges that were narrower.

At survey level, the immunoSEQ assay was run in its v3.0 version. Per-sample sequencing targets were about 40,000-55,000 T-cell genomes. Repertoires were generated with immunoSEQ multiplex PCR, while TCRdb's copy carries only in-frame clones and drops some. This sample has roughly 32,000 clones; roughly 98% occur once, and the top ten carry 1.5% to 2%. The receptor's source is a man under 40 with HIV. The sample was unsorted PBMCs, taken 7.6 years after starting antiretroviral therapy. The J gene is TRBJ1-6, the V gene TRBV5-4; D is undetermined. CDR3 sequence: CASSFDLNSPLHF. DNA of the CDR3: TGTGCCAGCAGCTTCGACCTAAATTCACCCCTCCACTTT.